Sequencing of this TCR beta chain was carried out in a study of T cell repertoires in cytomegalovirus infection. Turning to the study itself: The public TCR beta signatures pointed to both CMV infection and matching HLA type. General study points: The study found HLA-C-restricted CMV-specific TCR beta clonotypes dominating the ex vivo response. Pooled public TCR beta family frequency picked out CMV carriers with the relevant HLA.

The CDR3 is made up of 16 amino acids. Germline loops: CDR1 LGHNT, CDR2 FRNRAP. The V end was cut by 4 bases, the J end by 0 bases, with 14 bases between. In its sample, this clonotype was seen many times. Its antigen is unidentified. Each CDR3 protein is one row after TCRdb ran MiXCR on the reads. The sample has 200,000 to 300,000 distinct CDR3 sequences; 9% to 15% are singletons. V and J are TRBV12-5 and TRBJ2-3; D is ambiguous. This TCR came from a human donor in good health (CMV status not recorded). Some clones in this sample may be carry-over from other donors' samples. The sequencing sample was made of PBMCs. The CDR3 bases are TGTGCTAGTGGTTCGTCCTCGCATCCTAGCACAGATACGCAGTATTTT. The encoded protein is CASGSSSHPSTDTQYF.